Following are 20 T cell receptor beta chains from one sample sequenced in a study of blood T cell repertoires in COVID-19. This table comes from immunoSEQ multiplex PCR, and its TCRdb copy is limited to in-frame clones, with some not included. This table holds roughly 63,000 clones, 75% to 90% found once. Sequencing was performed on peripheral blood. Receptors were obtained from a man in his forties or fifties with acute or convalescent COVID-19.

V usage is TRBV19 and J usage is TRBJ1-2; weak D call: TRBD1 (6 bases). V lost 6 bases and J lost 6, with 14 bases in between. The germline CDR1 and CDR2 sequences are LNHDA and SQIVND (reference sequence). The CDR3 extends over 13 amino acids. CDR3 sequence reads: CASRGGGYNGYTF. For the CDR3, the DNA is TGTGCCAGTAGGGGCGGGGGCTATAATGGCTACACCTTC.

The DNA for the CDR3 is TGTGCCAGCAGCTTAGTTACCACTAGCGGGGGTAGCACAGATACGCAGTATTTT. This codes for CASSLVTTSGGSTDTQYF. V gene TRBV13 combines with J gene TRBJ2-3; 11 nucleotides agree with TRBD2. Trimming took 1 base from V and 0 from J; bases not matched to a gene: 6. The CDR3 loop spans 18 amino acids. Germline lookup yields CDR1 PRHDT and CDR2 FYEKMQ (reference sequence).

This clone was observed a handful of times. The chain employs TRBV24-1 and TRBJ1-2, with D perhaps matching TRBD1 (6 bases). The CDR3 consists of 14 residues. The V gene lost 2 bases and the J gene lost 0 bases, with 6 bases spanning the gap. Per germline, CDR1 KGHDR and CDR2 SFDVKD. CDR3 protein: CATSDWTANYGYTF. The CDR3 nucleotides are TGTGCCACCAGTGATTGGACAGCTAACTATGGCTACACCTTC.

The chain combines TRBV15 with TRBJ1-2; the D is unclear. The CDR3 is 14 residues long. Trimming cost V 0 bases and J 2 bases, with 7 bases left between them. CDR1 is LNHNV and CDR2 is YYDKDF in the germline V gene (reference sequence). Written as DNA, the CDR3 is TGTGCCACCAGCAGAGATTTACAGAACTATGGCTACACCTTC. Its translation: CATSRDLQNYGYTF.

The genes are TRBV27 and TRBJ1-2; TRBD1 agrees at 10 bases. CDR1 and CDR2 (germline): MNHEY, SMNVEV (reference sequence). With 3 bases clipped from V and 6 bases from J, the junction kept 10 bases outside the gene matches. This CDR3 is 16 amino acids long. The CDR3 region has the DNA TGTGCCAGCAGTTTTCGAAGGGGACAGGGGTTTGATGGCTACACCTTC. Its protein product is CASSFRRGQGFDGYTF.

The chain links TRBV6-1 to TRBJ2-7; no clear D gene. The CDR3 is 12 amino acids. Germline V CDR1 and CDR2: MNHNS, SASEGT. The V and J ends lost 2 bases and 3 bases respectively, with 5 bases between them. CDR3 DNA sequence: TGTGCCAGCAGTGAAAACATCTACGAGCAGTACTTC. As protein: CASSENIYEQYF.

In its sample, this clone was seen once. The DNA of the CDR3 is TGCGCCAGCAGCCCCGGCCGGGGGGTGACTAATGAAAAACTGTTTTTT. Amino acids: CASSPGRGVTNEKLFF. The J gene is TRBJ1-4, the V gene TRBV4-3; D possibly corresponds to TRBD1 (5 bases). Germline CDR1 is LGHNA and CDR2 is YSLEER. The V gene lost 4 bases and the J gene lost 2 bases, with 14 bases spanning the gap. This CDR3 comprises 16 residues.

This sequence joins TRBV7-2 and TRBJ2-7, with D possibly TRBD2 on 5 matching bases. V shed 1 base and J shed 5 bases, with 9 bases lying between them. The V gene's germline CDR1 is SGHTA and CDR2 FQGNSA. The CDR3 runs 13 residues. The DNA for the CDR3 is TGTGCCAGCAGCTTAGGCGGAGGAGACGAGCAGTACTTC. Translated: CASSLGGGDEQYF.

This chain links TRBV18 with TRBJ1-6, with 10 bases aligning to TRBD1. Germline CDR1 reads KGHSH; CDR2 reads LQKENI. J was trimmed by 10 bases and V by 4 bases; bases with no gene match: 4. The CDR3 has 14 residues. CDR3 DNA: TGTGCCAGCTCACGGGACAGGGGCGAGTCACCCCTCCACTTT. Amino acid sequence: CASSRDRGESPLHF.

V and J are TRBV27 and TRBJ2-3; D perhaps matches TRBD2 (5 bases). This CDR3 region has 16 residues. The V gene lost 0 bases and the J gene lost 0 bases, with 10 bases spanning the gap. The germline V gene has CDR1 MNHEY and CDR2 SMNVEV (reference sequence). The CDR3 spells CASSLSERSSTDTQYF. In DNA form, the CDR3 reads TGTGCCAGCAGTTTATCGGAGCGGTCTAGCACAGATACGCAGTATTTT.

The sample holds one count of this clone. The chain carries TRBV24-1 and TRBJ2-4; 7 nucleotides align to TRBD2. The CDR3 extends over 15 amino acids. CDR1 is KGHDR and CDR2 is SFDVKD in the germline V gene. V lost 9 bases and J lost 1; bases outside the gene matches: 8. The CDR3 region has the DNA TGTGCCACCCCTAACGGGAGGAAGGCCAAAAACATTCAGTACTTC. Amino acid sequence: CATPNGRKAKNIQYF.

The chain couples TRBV14 to TRBJ1-2, with D hard to call. V shed 0 bases and J shed 0 bases, with 8 bases lying between them. This CDR3 has 15 amino acids. The germline gives CDR1 SGHDN, CDR2 FVKESK. CDR3 in amino acids: CASSQEAISNYGYTF. CDR3 bases: TGTGCCAGCAGCCAAGAAGCGATCTCTAACTATGGCTACACCTTC.

This chain joins TRBV5-1 and TRBJ2-5, with D possibly being TRBD2 (5 bases). This CDR3 spans 14 amino acids. Germline V gives CDR1 SGHRS, CDR2 YFSETQ. V lost 1 base and J lost 5, with 12 bases in between. The CDR3 here is CASSLSGSAETQYF. The CDR3 DNA is TGCGCCAGCAGCTTGAGCGGTTCGGCGGAGACCCAGTACTTC.

V is TRBV18 and J is TRBJ2-2; weak D call: TRBD1 (5 bases). Trimming pared 3 bases from V and 3 bases from J, leaving 5 bases between. This CDR3 spans 13 amino acids. In germline, CDR1 is KGHSH, CDR2 LQKENI. Written as DNA, the CDR3 is TGTGCCAGCTCACCCAGGGACACCGGGGAGCTGTTTTTT. The encoded protein is CASSPRDTGELFF.

J is TRBJ1-5 and V is TRBV9; no definite D call. The CDR3 is 14 residues long. Trimming took 3 bases from V and 2 from J, leaving 9 bases between them. Germline V gives CDR1 SGDLS, CDR2 YYNGEE. CDR3 region: CASSARPGNQPQHF. CDR3 nucleotide sequence: TGTGCCAGCAGCGCCCGCCCAGGCAATCAGCCCCAGCATTTT.

The J gene is TRBJ1-5, the V gene TRBV5-6; D call uncertain. The CDR3 spans 14 residues. V lost 0 bases to trimming and J lost 4 bases, with 8 bases between them. Germline values: CDR1 SGHDT, CDR2 YYEEEE. CDR3 sequence (DNA): TGTGCCAGCAGCTTGGGGTTGAGTAATCAGCCCCAGCATTTT. This sequence encodes CASSLGLSNQPQHF.

The chain links TRBV27 to TRBJ2-2, with 11 bases lining up with TRBD2. CDR1 MNHEY and CDR2 SMNVEV come from the germline V gene (reference sequence). V was pared by 0 bases and J by 5 bases, with 5 bases of the junction left unmatched. The CDR3 totals 17 residues. The CDR3 loop is CASSLSLTSGVTGELFF. The CDR3 DNA follows: TGTGCCAGCAGTTTATCATTGACTAGCGGGGTTACCGGGGAGCTGTTTTTT.

This chain connects TRBV5-6 to TRBJ2-3; 7 bases align to TRBD1. J gave up 2 bases and V 4 bases, and 7 bases lay outside the gene matches. There are 15 residues in the CDR3. CDR1 and CDR2 from the germline V gene are SGHDT and YYEEEE. Here the CDR3 reads CASSPDRVATDTQYF. The CDR3 DNA reads as TGTGCCAGCAGCCCCGACAGGGTGGCCACAGATACGCAGTATTTT.

This chain connects TRBV28 to TRBJ1-5, with TRBD1 matching over 7 bases. Losses at the gene ends were 5 bases for V and 1 base for J; bases not matched to a gene: 5. From germline, CDR1 is MDHEN and CDR2 SYDVKM. The CDR3 sequence is 15 residues long. Written as DNA, the CDR3 is TGTGCCAGCAGTGTCCCGGGACAGAGCAATCAGCCCCAGCATTTT. It specifies CASSVPGQSNQPQHF. The full variable domain, with the rest looked up from reference TRBV28 and TRBJ1-5, is DVKVTQSSRYLVKRTGEKVFLECVQDMDHENMFWYRQDPGLGLRLIYFSYDVKMKEKGDIPEGYSVSREKKERFSLILESASTNQTSMYLCASSVPGQSNQPQHFGDGTRLSIL.

This sequence joins TRBV7-2 and TRBJ1-5; D might be TRBD1 (5 bases). Trimming took 1 base from V and 5 from J, leaving 9 bases between them. This CDR3 comprises 14 residues. Germline V gene sequence: CDR1 SGHTA, CDR2 FQGNSA. In DNA form, the CDR3 reads TGTGCCAGCAGCTTAGTCTCGGGGGATCAGCCCCAGCATTTT. Translating gives CASSLVSGDQPQHF.